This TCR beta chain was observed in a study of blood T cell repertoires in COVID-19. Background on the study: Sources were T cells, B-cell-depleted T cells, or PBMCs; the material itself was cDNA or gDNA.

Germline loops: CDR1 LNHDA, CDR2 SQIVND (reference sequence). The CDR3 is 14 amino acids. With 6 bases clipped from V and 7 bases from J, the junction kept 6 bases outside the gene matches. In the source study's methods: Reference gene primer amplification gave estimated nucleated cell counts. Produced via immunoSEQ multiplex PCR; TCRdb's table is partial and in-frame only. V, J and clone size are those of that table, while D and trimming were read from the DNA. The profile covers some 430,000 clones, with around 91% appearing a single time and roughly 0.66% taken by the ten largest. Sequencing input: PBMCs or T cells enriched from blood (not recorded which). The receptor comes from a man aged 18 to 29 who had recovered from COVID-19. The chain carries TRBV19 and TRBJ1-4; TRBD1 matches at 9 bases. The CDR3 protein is CASSQTGGGEKLFF. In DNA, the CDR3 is TGTGCCAGTAGCCAAACAGGGGGCGGTGAAAAACTGTTTTTT.